This TCR beta chain was found in a study of vaccination effects on CD4 cells after COVID-19. V shed 3 bases and J shed 5 bases, with 14 bases lying between them. The germline V gene encodes CDR1 SGHNT and CDR2 YYREEE (reference sequence). CDR3 length: 14 amino acids. Remarks on this clone: Its antigen is undetermined.

The method was immunoSEQ multiplex PCR; TCRdb's version includes in-frame clones alone and lacks a portion of them. The data contain tens of thousands of clones, 65% to 80% of them singletons. CD4+ T cells specific for antigen were expanded with viral peptide pools by the ViraFEST assay before sequencing. Isolating CD4+ T cells followed more than 9 days of culture. None of these healthy vaccinees had been infected with SARS-CoV-2 before vaccination. Sequencing used CD4+ T cells from PBMCs cultured with HCoV-NL63 spike peptides, obtained before COVID-19 vaccination. V gene TRBV5-4 combines with J gene TRBJ1-2, with a weak D call TRBD1 (5 bases). The receptor's source is a human donor who received a COVID-19 vaccine. The CDR3 nucleotides read TGTGCCAGCAGCTCGGGGACGGCCAGATATGGCTACACCTTC. The encoded protein is CASSSGTARYGYTF. The full variable domain, its missing parts supplied by reference TRBV5-4 and TRBJ1-2, is ETGVTQSPTHLIKTRGQQVTLRCSSQSGHNTVSWYQQALGQGPQFIFQYYREEENGRGNFPPRFSGLQFPNYSSELNVNALELDDSALYLCASSSGTARYGYTFGSGTRLTVV.